Below, 25 T cell receptor beta chains from the same sample are listed, as sequenced in a study of T-cell memory formation after mild COVID-19 (dated by TCRdb to about 2021). Library creation used 5' RACE. The sequencer listed for this sample is Illumina NovaSeq 6000. The public reads were quality trimmed at Q25 with fastp and then assembled into clones with MiXCR by TCRdb, keeping productive beta chains. Each entry is one CDR3 protein sequence, shown with its most common DNA and genes. The sample includes under 300,000 distinct CDR3 sequences, with 9.4% observed a single time. Jointly, the top ten make up 20% to 25% of the sample. Sequencing was carried out using PBMCs or a T cell subset sorted from them (not recorded which). Receptors were obtained from a man aged 18-30 years who had mild COVID-19 (a few samples of this study predate the infection). The sample titles of this study are shuffled in the database, so cell type and time point are left out; the donor was told from shared clones.

This clonotype has just a few counts. J is TRBJ2-1 and V is TRBV6-5; the match to TRBD2 covers 7 bases. The CDR3 is made up of 13 amino acids. V lost 8 bases, J lost 0 bases, and 1 base stayed unmatched. Germline CDR1 and CDR2: MNHEY and SVGAGI. In nucleotides, the CDR3 is TGTGCCAGCTGCGGGGGCTCCTACAATGAGCAGTTCTTC. Protein product: CASCGGSYNEQFF.

This clonotype was counted only a few times. The rearrangement joins TRBV20-1 to TRBJ2-1; 8 nucleotides agree with TRBD1. The CDR3 is 14 residues long. Germline assignment: CDR1 DFQATT and CDR2 SNEGSKA (reference sequence). V shed 5 bases, J shed 7 bases, and the junction held 10 bases outside the gene matches. The chain's CDR3 is CSADQGARVNEQFF. In DNA, the CDR3 is TGCAGTGCTGACCAGGGGGCGCGAGTAAATGAGCAGTTCTTC.

This clonotype showed up many times. The rearrangement links TRBV10-3 to TRBJ2-3; 11 positions agree with TRBD2. V was pared by 7 bases and J by 0 bases, with 3 bases of the junction left unmatched. CDR1 ENHRY and CDR2 SYGVKD come from the germline V gene. The CDR3 runs 15 residues. The CDR3 DNA reads as TGTGCCATCACGACTAGCGGGGAGAGCACAGATACGCAGTATTTT. It translates to CAITTSGESTDTQYF.

The chain carries TRBV27 and TRBJ2-3, with D hard to call. CDR1 MNHEY and CDR2 SMNVEV come from the germline V gene (reference sequence). Trimming pared 6 bases from V and 2 bases from J, leaving 9 bases between. CDR3 length: 13 amino acids. The CDR3 DNA reads TGTGCCAGCAGAAGGGTGTCCACAGATACGCAGTATTTT. Its protein is CASRRVSTDTQYF.

There are many counts of this clonotype. The rearrangement joins TRBV15 to TRBJ1-6; TRBD1 might be the D (5 bases). The germline V gene encodes CDR1 LNHNV and CDR2 YYDKDF (reference sequence). The length of the CDR3 is 15 residues. The germline V and J ends were trimmed by 4 bases and 7 bases, with 14 bases remaining between them. The CDR3 coding sequence is TGTGCCACCAGCATCCACGGGACGGACAATTCACCCCTCCACTTT. Protein product: CATSIHGTDNSPLHF.

The genes are TRBV7-9 and TRBJ1-2; D unclear. The CDR3 has 14 residues. V gave up 3 bases and J gave up 2 bases, with 10 bases separating them. Per germline, CDR1 SEHNR and CDR2 FQNEAQ (reference sequence). The CDR3 sequence: CASSLEGPNYGYTF. The CDR3 DNA sequence: TGTGCCAGCAGCTTGGAAGGCCCCAACTATGGCTACACCTTC.

This clonotype was detected a few times. The rearrangement uses TRBV4-1 and TRBJ2-7; 8 nucleotides align to TRBD1. Trimming removed 7 bases from V and 4 bases from J; junction bases left unmatched: 15. The CDR3 totals 16 residues. CDR1 is MGHRA and CDR2 is YSYEKL in the germline V gene. Here the CDR3 DNA reads TGCGCCAGCAAGTTGGAGAAACAGGGGGAAAGGTACGAGCAGTACTTC. This codes for CASKLEKQGERYEQYF.

J is TRBJ2-1 and V is TRBV2; 10 nucleotides match TRBD1. Trimming cost V 6 bases and J 0 bases; bases outside gene matches: 2. Germline loops: CDR1 SNHLY, CDR2 FYNNEI. The CDR3 loop spans 15 amino acids. CDR3 bases: TGTGCCAGCAGAAGGGACAGGGGCTCCTACAATGAGCAGTTCTTC. Protein: CASRRDRGSYNEQFF.

The sample holds many counts of this clonotype. DNA for the CDR3: TGTGCCACCAGTGTCCACAGGGGGCGAAGCTTCTATGGCTACACCTTC. Protein sequence: CATSVHRGRSFYGYTF. The chain recombines TRBV24-1 with TRBJ1-2; 9 bases fit TRBD1. This CDR3 region has 16 residues. J was trimmed by 4 bases and V by 5 bases; bases with no gene match: 10. CDR1 is KGHDR and CDR2 is SFDVKD in the germline V gene.

In this sample, this clonotype turned up a few times. The rearrangement uses TRBV12-3 or TRBV12-4 and TRBJ1-1; possible D gene TRBD1, 5 bases. The length of the CDR3 is 14 residues. Trimming left V 7 bases short and J 6 bases short, with 18 bases between. The CDR3 sequence is CASTRRQTRSEAFF. The DNA for the CDR3 is TGTGCCAGCACCAGGAGACAGACAAGGTCTGAAGCTTTCTTT.

This clonotype has at least ten counts. The chain links TRBV5-1 to TRBJ2-3, with 10 bases that match TRBD1. The V gene end was trimmed by 0 bases and the J gene end by 6 bases; junction bases not matched to a gene: 1. Germline values: CDR1 SGHRS, CDR2 YFSETQ. CDR3 length: 14 amino acids. CDR3 residues: CASSLVTGGDTQYF. CDR3 nucleotides: TGCGCCAGCAGCTTGGTGACAGGGGGCGATACGCAGTATTTT.

The chain couples TRBV7-9 to TRBJ2-3; 7 nucleotides align to TRBD2. V dropped 0 bases and J dropped 0; count of bases not matched to a gene: 0. CDR3 length: 15 residues. From germline, CDR1 is SEHNR and CDR2 FQNEAQ (reference sequence). The CDR3 region is CASSLAGGSTDTQYF. As DNA, the CDR3 is TGTGCCAGCAGCTTAGCGGGGGGGAGCACAGATACGCAGTATTTT.

This clonotype was seen ten or more times. The rearrangement joins TRBV29-1 to TRBJ2-5; D gene uncertain. The V gene's germline CDR1 is SQVTM and CDR2 ANQGSEA. With 2 bases removed from V and 1 base from J, the gap between germline ends came to 8 bases. The CDR3 length is 13 residues. The CDR3 is CSVEHGFQETQYF. The CDR3 DNA reads TGCAGCGTTGAACATGGATTCCAAGAGACCCAGTACTTC.

The chain carries TRBV12-3 or TRBV12-4 and TRBJ2-2, with TRBD1 identical over 11 bases. The CDR3 is 14 residues long. Trimming took 5 bases from V and 5 from J; bases not matched to a gene: 1. The CDR3 protein is CASSGDRGTGELFF. As DNA, the CDR3 is TGTGCCAGCAGTGGGGACAGGGGGACCGGGGAGCTGTTTTTT.

The chain recombines TRBV10-3 with TRBJ2-3; 7 bases are shared with TRBD2. The V and J ends lost 9 bases and 0 bases, in that order; junction bases with no gene match: 6. The CDR3 totals 14 residues. Germline-derived CDR1 and CDR2 are ENHRY and SYGVKD. CDR3 nucleotides: TGTGCCATTAGCTGGGAGGGTAGCACAGATACGCAGTATTTT. The encoded protein is CAISWEGSTDTQYF.

The rearrangement uses TRBV11-3 and TRBJ2-5, with 11 bases identical to TRBD2. Germline V gene sequence: CDR1 SGHNT, CDR2 YENEEA. This CDR3 has 15 residues. The V segment lost 4 bases and the J segment 2 bases; nucleotides outside the gene matches: 3. CDR3: CASSSGTSGQETQYF. For the CDR3, the DNA is TGTGCCAGCAGCTCGGGGACTAGCGGACAAGAGACCCAGTACTTC.

The chain joins TRBV28 to TRBJ2-7; tentatively, D is TRBD1 or TRBD2 (5 bases each). Trimming cost V 5 bases and J 4 bases, with 12 bases left between them. From germline, CDR1 is MDHEN and CDR2 SYDVKM. This CDR3 spans 13 amino acids. In nucleotides, the CDR3 is TGTGCCAGCAGTACGAGGGGACCATACGAGCAGTACGTC. Its translation is CASSTRGPYEQYV.

This clonotype occurred a few times. The genes are TRBV5-1 and TRBJ2-3, with 12 bases fitting TRBD2. This CDR3 spans 15 amino acids. Germline V CDR1 and CDR2: SGHRS, YFSETQ. The ends lost 4 bases at V and 3 bases at J; junction bases unmatched: 3. Here the CDR3 reads CASSTGLAGTDTQYF. The CDR3 region has the DNA TGCGCCAGCAGCACCGGACTAGCGGGGACAGATACGCAGTATTTT. Variable domain in full (rest from reference TRBV5-1 and TRBJ2-3): KAGVTQTPRYLIKTRGQQVTLSCSPISGHRSVSWYQQTPGQGLQFLFEYFSETQRNKGNFPGRFSGRQFSNSRSEMNVSTLELGDSALYLCASSTGLAGTDTQYFGPGTRLTVL.

Ten or more counts support this clonotype. The rearrangement joins TRBV20-1 to TRBJ2-1, with a tentative D call TRBD1 (6 bases). V dropped 0 bases and J dropped 2 bases, with 11 bases sitting between them. CDR3 size: 15 residues. The germline V gene has CDR1 DFQATT and CDR2 SNEGSKA (reference sequence). The CDR3 region has the DNA TGCAGTGCTAGAGATCAGGGACAAGCCTACAATGAGCAGTTCTTC. Translated, it gives CSARDQGQAYNEQFF.

The chain uses TRBV10-3 and TRBJ2-3; 8 positions match TRBD1. J lost 2 bases, V lost 4 bases, and 2 bases had no gene match. Germline V gene data show CDR1 as ENHRY and CDR2 as SYGVKD. This CDR3 contains 14 residues. CDR3 in amino acids: CAISVGQVTDTQYF. The DNA for the CDR3 is TGTGCCATCAGTGTGGGACAGGTCACAGATACGCAGTATTTT.

The CDR3 DNA reads TGTGCCAGCAGGGAACAGGGGAGGGGGTATCAGCCCCAGCATTTT. Its translation is CASREQGRGYQPQHF. The chain combines TRBV6-2 or TRBV6-3 with TRBJ1-5; TRBD1 aligns across 7 bases. In germline, CDR1 is MNHEY, CDR2 SVGEGT. The trim removed 6 bases at V and 5 bases at J, leaving 10 bases unmatched. The CDR3 runs to 15 residues.

The CDR3 reads CASSLFPSGGDKHDEQFF. The DNA of the CDR3 is TGTGCCAGCAGCTTATTTCCTAGCGGGGGGGATAAACACGATGAGCAGTTCTTC. The V call is TRBV7-3, the J call TRBJ2-1; 12 bases are a match to TRBD2. J gave up 8 bases and V 2 bases, and 13 bases lay outside the gene matches. This CDR3 region has 18 residues. Germline V CDR1 and CDR2: SGHTA, FQGTGA. Looking up the rest from reference TRBV7-3 and TRBJ2-1 gives the full variable domain: GAGVSQTPSNKVTEKGKYVELRCDPISGHTALYWYRQSLGQGPEFLIYFQGTGAADDSGLPNDRFFAVRPEGSVSTLKIQRTERGDSAVYLCASSLFPSGGDKHDEQFFGPGTRLTVL.

The table lists this clonotype with a few counts. The chain has TRBV5-1 and TRBJ1-2; D is undetermined. The CDR3 sequence is 14 residues long. The V end was cut by 0 bases, the J end by 4 bases, with 10 bases between. CDR1 and CDR2 (germline): SGHRS, YFSETQ. This CDR3 reads CASSLESGLYGYTF. The CDR3 DNA is TGCGCCAGCAGCTTGGAGAGCGGCCTCTATGGCTACACCTTC.

As to this clonotype: A read error may account for a junction end that differs from germline. This chain links TRBV7-7 with TRBJ2-3, with D maybe TRBD2 (7 bases). The CDR3 consists of 16 residues. Germline CDR1 SSHAT, CDR2 FNYEAQ (reference sequence). CDR3 DNA: TGTGCTAGCAGCTTAGGGGTCGGCGGGGGCCGGGGTACGCAGTATTTT. Its protein is CASSLGVGGGRGTQYF.

V gene TRBV2 combines with J gene TRBJ2-1; D gene unclear. CDR1 SNHLY and CDR2 FYNNEI come from the germline V gene. The length of the CDR3 is 15 residues. V dropped 8 bases and J dropped 2 bases, with 16 bases sitting between them. As DNA, the CDR3 is TGTGCCAGCGTTAAGAATGAGCGAACCTACAATGAGCAGTTCTTC. Protein product: CASVKNERTYNEQFF.